The 7 T cell receptor beta chains below all came from one sample that was sequenced in a study of blood T cell repertoires in COVID-19. Profiling relied on immunoSEQ multiplex PCR, and the TCRdb table lists in-frame clones only, not all of them. Here the sample spans 250,000 to 300,000 clones, roughly 85% being singletons. Sequences were obtained from peripheral blood. These receptors were obtained from a woman in her seventies with acute or convalescent COVID-19.

This rearrangement joins TRBV10-2 to TRBJ2-2; 7 bases fit TRBD1. The V gene end was trimmed by 5 bases and the J gene end by 4 bases; junction bases not matched to a gene: 7. The CDR3 totals 15 residues. CDR1 WSHSY and CDR2 SAAADI come from the germline V gene. This CDR3 reads CASSLRQGGTGELFF. CDR3 in DNA: TGCGCCAGCAGTCTTAGACAGGGTGGCACCGGGGAGCTGTTTTTT.

The J gene is TRBJ1-2, the V gene TRBV5-6; 7 nucleotides line up with TRBD1. The V gene's germline CDR1 is SGHDT and CDR2 YYEEEE. This CDR3 comprises 15 residues. Germline trimming cut 4 bases from V and 5 bases from J; bases unmatched to any gene: 11. The CDR3 is CASSLRTRGSYGYTF. CDR3 nucleotides: TGTGCCAGCAGCCTACGGACCAGGGGGTCGTATGGCTACACCTTC.

This chain connects TRBV30 to TRBJ1-1; TRBD1 agrees at 10 bases. The CDR3 loop spans 12 amino acids. Trimming at V came to 5 bases and at J to 8 bases, leaving 5 bases not matched to a gene. Germline CDR1 reads GTSNPN; CDR2 reads SVGIG (reference sequence). In DNA form, the CDR3 reads TGTGCCTGGGGGGGACAGGGGTTAGAAGCTTTCTTT. It yields the protein CAWGGQGLEAFF.

This clone appeared a single time. This chain connects TRBV5-1 to TRBJ1-6; 7 bases are a match to TRBD1. Germline loops: CDR1 SGHRS, CDR2 YFSETQ. With 0 bases clipped from V and 0 bases from J, the junction kept 6 bases outside the gene matches. The CDR3 has 18 amino acids. The CDR3 protein is CASSLVGQTSSYNSPLHF. CDR3 bases: TGCGCCAGCAGCTTGGTGGGACAGACGAGCTCCTATAATTCACCCCTCCACTTT.

V is TRBV29-1 and J is TRBJ2-7; perhaps TRBD1 as D (6 bases). V was trimmed by 5 bases and J by 6 bases, leaving 14 bases between them. CDR1 and CDR2 from the germline V gene are SQVTM and ANQGSEA. The CDR3 has 12 amino acids. CDR3 loop: CSVWVRGGEQYF. The CDR3 nucleotides are TGCAGCGTTTGGGTCAGAGGGGGCGAGCAGTACTTC.

In DNA, the CDR3 is TGTGCCAGCAGCGTAGCGGGACAGGGCCTCTACGAGCAGTACTTC. Its protein is CASSVAGQGLYEQYF. The gene calls are TRBV9 and TRBJ2-7, with 9 nucleotides matching TRBD1. The junction had 4 bases not matched to a gene; V was cut back by 0 bases and J by 3 bases. Looked up from germline, CDR1 is SGDLS and CDR2 is YYNGEE. This CDR3 has 15 amino acids.

The sample holds a few counts of this clone. The chain employs TRBV6-5 and TRBJ1-6; tentatively, D is TRBD1 (5 bases). This CDR3 comprises 13 residues. Germline V lookup: CDR1 MNHEY, CDR2 SVGAGI. Trimming left V 0 bases short and J 11 bases short, with 8 bases between. The CDR3: CASSYSQGTPLHF. The CDR3 nucleotides are TGTGCCAGCAGTTACTCCCAGGGAACACCCCTCCACTTT.